These 24 T cell receptor beta chains originate from one sample sequenced in a study of OX40 agonist ivuxolimab in advanced cancers. The repertoire was sequenced with immunoSEQ multiplex PCR; TCRdb's copy has only in-frame clones and lacks some. In the table there are tens of thousands of clones, approximately 86% of which are singletons. The specimen comprised CD4+ or CD8+ T cells sorted from blood, sampled in a trial of the OX40 agonist ivuxolimab. These receptors were taken from an adult with an advanced solid tumor such as melanoma, head and neck, liver or kidney cancer.

Only one count was recorded for this clone. This sequence joins TRBV4-3 and TRBJ1-1, with unresolved D. CDR3 length: 15 amino acids. Per germline, CDR1 LGHNA and CDR2 YSLEER. V lost 1 base and J 1 base, leaving 10 bases between the germline ends. The CDR3: CASSQGRERNTEAFF. CDR3 DNA: TGCGCCAGCAGCCAAGGGCGGGAGAGGAACACTGAAGCTTTCTTT.

The chain uses TRBV2 and TRBJ2-3, with 9 bases identical to TRBD2. The CDR3 spans 16 residues. J lost 5 bases, V lost 4 bases, and 10 bases had no gene match. The germline gives CDR1 SNHLY, CDR2 FYNNEI. This CDR3 reads CASSGVDSGRGDTQYF. As DNA, the CDR3 is TGTGCCAGCAGTGGGGTAGATAGCGGGAGAGGAGATACGCAGTATTTT.

V and J are TRBV4-3 and TRBJ1-2; 9 positions match TRBD1. V was pared by 6 bases and J by 1 base, with 6 bases of the junction left unmatched. In germline, CDR1 is LGHNA, CDR2 YSLEER. The CDR3 runs to 15 residues. The CDR3 DNA follows: TGCGCCAGCAGACCTCGACAGGGGGGTAACTATGGCTACACCTTC. Translated: CASRPRQGGNYGYTF.

The chain links TRBV27 to TRBJ1-6; D is uncertain. Germline V gene data show CDR1 as MNHEY and CDR2 as SMNVEV (reference sequence). Trimming removed 6 bases at V and 5 bases at J, with 8 bases between. This CDR3 is 13 amino acids long. In DNA, the CDR3 is TGTGCCAGCAGAATACACGATAATTCACCCCTCCACTTT. Translating gives CASRIHDNSPLHF.

CDR3 in amino acids: CASSLGHNSGNTIYF. The CDR3 nucleotides read TGCGCCAGCAGCTTGGGGCACAACTCTGGAAACACCATATATTTT. The chain links TRBV5-1 to TRBJ1-3; D gene ambiguous. The V gene lost 0 bases and the J gene lost 0 bases, with 7 bases spanning the gap. CDR3 length: 15 amino acids. From germline, CDR1 is SGHRS and CDR2 YFSETQ.

V usage is TRBV5-1 and J usage is TRBJ1-2; D not certain. V lost 2 bases to trimming and J lost 6 bases, with 11 bases between them. CDR1 SGHRS and CDR2 YFSETQ come from the germline V gene. The CDR3 runs 13 residues. CDR3 loop: CASSFGGKDGYTF. DNA of the CDR3: TGCGCCAGCAGCTTCGGCGGAAAGGATGGCTACACCTTC.

This sequence joins TRBV28 and TRBJ2-3; a weak D match, TRBD2 (6 bases). V was cut by 7 bases and J by 11 bases, with 31 bases left in between. Germline loops: CDR1 MDHEN, CDR2 SYDVKM. There are 17 residues in the CDR3. CDR3 DNA: TGTGCCAGCAACGACGTTCGCAGTAGCGGCCGGAGGGAGTTGCAGTATTTT. This translates into CASNDVRSSGRRELQYF. The full variable domain, rest sourced from reference TRBV28 and TRBJ2-3, is DVKVTQSSRYLVKRTGEKVFLECVQDMDHENMFWYRQDPGLGLRLIYFSYDVKMKEKGDIPEGYSVSREKKERFSLILESASTNQTSMYLCASNDVRSSGRRELQYFGPGTRLTVL.

This clone showed up just once. The chain uses TRBV19 and TRBJ1-1; weak D call: TRBD1 (6 bases). This CDR3 region has 14 residues. Deletions cut 5 bases from V and 0 bases from J, with 10 bases between. Looked up from germline, CDR1 is LNHDA and CDR2 is SQIVND (reference sequence). The CDR3 sequence is CASSEAGVNTEAFF. The CDR3 DNA is TGTGCCAGTAGTGAGGCAGGGGTGAACACTGAAGCTTTCTTT.

The chain is built from TRBV5-1 and TRBJ2-5; tentatively, D is TRBD1 (6 bases). The length of the CDR3 is 15 residues. In germline, CDR1 is SGHRS, CDR2 YFSETQ. V dropped 3 bases and J dropped 2 bases, with 14 bases sitting between them. CDR3 bases: TGCGCCAGCAGCTCACCGGGACAAGGACAAGAGACCCAGTACTTC. It translates to CASSSPGQGQETQYF. The variable domain in full, completed from reference TRBV5-1 and TRBJ2-5, reads KAGVTQTPRYLIKTRGQQVTLSCSPISGHRSVSWYQQTPGQGLQFLFEYFSETQRNKGNFPGRFSGRQFSNSRSEMNVSTLELGDSALYLCASSSPGQGQETQYFGPGTRLLVL.

The gene calls are TRBV15 and TRBJ1-4, with 8 positions matching TRBD1. Germline lookup yields CDR1 LNHNV and CDR2 YYDKDF (reference sequence). After removal of 5 bases from V and 3 bases from J, the junction contained 5 bases not matched to a gene. The CDR3 contains 15 residues. The chain's CDR3 is CATSVGQGSNEKLFF. The CDR3, as DNA: TGTGCCACCAGCGTCGGACAGGGATCTAATGAAAAACTGTTTTTT.

This CDR3 reads CASNGIGYTF. The DNA of the CDR3 is TGTGCCAGCAATGGAATCGGCTACACCTTC. The chain links TRBV2 to TRBJ1-2; D is undetermined. The CDR3 consists of 10 residues. The germline V gene encodes CDR1 SNHLY and CDR2 FYNNEI. The ends were cut back, 7 bases at V and 8 bases at J, with 8 bases in the middle.

Only a few counts were recorded for this clone. The chain carries TRBV10-3 and TRBJ2-7, with D possibly being TRBD2 (5 bases). Trimming removed 2 bases at V and 5 bases at J, with 10 bases between. This CDR3 contains 13 residues. Germline V CDR1 and CDR2: ENHRY, SYGVKD. The CDR3 here is CAISEVGSHEQYF. The CDR3 DNA reads as TGTGCCATCAGTGAGGTAGGGAGCCACGAGCAGTACTTC.

The chain is built from TRBV5-1 and TRBJ2-1; D is perhaps TRBD2 (5 bases). V was trimmed by 4 bases and J by 10 bases, leaving 12 bases between them. This CDR3 comprises 12 residues. In germline, CDR1 is SGHRS, CDR2 YFSETQ. CDR3 in DNA: TGCGCCAGCAGCCCGTCAACGGGAGAGCAGTTCTTC. Translated: CASSPSTGEQFF. The full variable domain, rest sourced from reference TRBV5-1 and TRBJ2-1, is KAGVTQTPRYLIKTRGQQVTLSCSPISGHRSVSWYQQTPGQGLQFLFEYFSETQRNKGNFPGRFSGRQFSNSRSEMNVSTLELGDSALYLCASSPSTGEQFFGPGTRLTVL.

This chain links TRBV7-7 with TRBJ2-7; 8 bases fit TRBD1. Germline V gene lookup returns CDR1 SSHAT and CDR2 FNYEAQ (reference sequence). Trimming at V came to 2 bases and at J to 4 bases, leaving 7 bases not matched to a gene. The CDR3 is made up of 15 amino acids. CDR3 loop: CASSLLPGQGYEQYF. CDR3 DNA sequence: TGTGCCAGCAGCTTACTCCCCGGACAGGGATACGAGCAGTACTTC.

The rearrangement links TRBV18 to TRBJ2-5; D is uncertain. Trimming removed 3 bases at V and 1 base at J, with 15 bases between. CDR3 size: 16 residues. Germline V gives CDR1 KGHSH, CDR2 LQKENI. CDR3 amino acids: CASSPVGNSPQETQYF. CDR3 nucleotide sequence: TGTGCCAGCTCACCCGTGGGGAACAGTCCCCAAGAGACCCAGTACTTC. The whole variable domain, remainder taken from reference TRBV18 and TRBJ2-5, is NAGVMQNPRHLVRRRGQEARLRCSPMKGHSHVYWYRQLPEEGLKFMVYLQKENIIDESGMPKERFSAEFPKEGPSILRIQQVVRGDSAAYFCASSPVGNSPQETQYFGPGTRLLVL.

This clone was picked up a small number of times. This CDR3 is CASSLTGTRGETQYF. As DNA, the CDR3 is TGTGCCAGCAGTTTAACCGGGACTAGAGGCGAGACCCAGTACTTC. V usage is TRBV27 and J usage is TRBJ2-5; 8 nucleotides line up with TRBD2. This CDR3 region has 15 residues. J gave up 5 bases and V 2 bases, and 7 bases lay outside the gene matches. CDR1 and CDR2 (germline): MNHEY, SMNVEV (reference sequence).

J is TRBJ2-1 and V is TRBV25-1; TRBD2 matches at 7 bases. V lost 1 base, J lost 6 bases, and 6 bases stayed unmatched. In germline, CDR1 is MGHDK, CDR2 SYGVNS. There are 15 residues in the CDR3. The CDR3 DNA is TGTGCCAGCAGTGAATCCGGGGGGTTCGTCAATGAGCAGTTCTTC. It translates to CASSESGGFVNEQFF.

This CDR3 is CASSFKTGSETQYF. CDR3 DNA: TGTGCCAGCAGCTTCAAGACAGGGAGCGAGACCCAGTACTTC. The chain employs TRBV7-2 and TRBJ2-5, with TRBD1 identical over 7 bases. CDR1 and CDR2 from the germline V gene are SGHTA and FQGNSA. The CDR3 is made up of 14 amino acids. The J segment lost 5 bases and the V segment lost 3 bases, leaving 6 bases of the junction unmatched.

The rearrangement uses TRBV4-3 and TRBJ1-6, with unresolved D. The germline V gene encodes CDR1 LGHNA and CDR2 YSLEER. Trimming left V 0 bases short and J 8 bases short, with 5 bases between. The CDR3 spans 13 residues. CDR3 sequence: CASSQDRDSPLHF. The DNA for the CDR3 is TGCGCCAGCAGCCAAGACCGAGATTCACCCCTCCACTTT.

This chain links TRBV27 with TRBJ1-2, with D uncertain. CDR3 length: 11 residues. In germline, CDR1 is MNHEY, CDR2 SMNVEV (reference sequence). V was clipped by 8 bases and J by 1 base, with 5 bases between them. This CDR3 is CASLGNYGYTF. The CDR3, as DNA: TGTGCCAGCCTTGGTAACTATGGCTACACCTTC.

This chain joins TRBV28 and TRBJ2-4, with 14 positions matching TRBD2. The length of the CDR3 is 15 residues. Germline V gene data show CDR1 as MDHEN and CDR2 as SYDVKM. With 5 bases clipped from V and 9 bases from J, the junction kept 6 bases outside the gene matches. CDR3 region: CASSRLAGGVGIQYF. CDR3 nucleotide sequence: TGTGCCAGCAGTCGACTAGCGGGAGGGGTCGGCATTCAGTACTTC.

This rearrangement joins TRBV29-1 to TRBJ1-2, with unresolved D. V shed 3 bases and J shed 0 bases, with 8 bases lying between them. CDR1 and CDR2 (germline): SQVTM, ANQGSEA. The CDR3 covers 13 residues. The CDR3 DNA sequence: TGCAGCGTTGAGACGGGAGCTAACTATGGCTACACCTTC. It specifies CSVETGANYGYTF.

This sequence joins TRBV7-2 and TRBJ2-1, with D perhaps TRBD1 (6 bases). The CDR3 totals 17 residues. The V gene lost 3 bases and the J gene lost 1 base, with 16 bases spanning the gap. Germline-derived CDR1 and CDR2 are SGHTA and FQGNSA. CDR3 in amino acids: CASSFLLRGSSYNEQFF. The CDR3, as DNA: TGTGCCAGCAGCTTTTTGCTCAGGGGATCGTCCTACAATGAGCAGTTCTTC. The full variable domain, in which reference TRBV7-2 and TRBJ2-1 provide the parts outside the CDR3, is GAGVSQSPSNKVTEKGKDVELRCDPISGHTALYWYRQSLGQGLEFLIYFQGNSAPDKSGLPSDRFSAERTGGSVSTLTIQRTQQEDSAVYLCASSFLLRGSSYNEQFFGPGTRLTVL.

J is TRBJ2-7 and V is TRBV23-1, with D perhaps TRBD1 (7 bases). TRBV23-1 is designated an ORF whose function remains uncertain. This CDR3 is built from 17 residues. Trimming shortened V by 2 bases and J by 5 bases, and 22 bases separated the two germline ends. CDR3 DNA: TGCGCCAGCAGTCAAAGGGCAGGGGGGCGGCCCCTTGACGAGCAGTACTTC. It specifies CASSQRAGGRPLDEQYF.